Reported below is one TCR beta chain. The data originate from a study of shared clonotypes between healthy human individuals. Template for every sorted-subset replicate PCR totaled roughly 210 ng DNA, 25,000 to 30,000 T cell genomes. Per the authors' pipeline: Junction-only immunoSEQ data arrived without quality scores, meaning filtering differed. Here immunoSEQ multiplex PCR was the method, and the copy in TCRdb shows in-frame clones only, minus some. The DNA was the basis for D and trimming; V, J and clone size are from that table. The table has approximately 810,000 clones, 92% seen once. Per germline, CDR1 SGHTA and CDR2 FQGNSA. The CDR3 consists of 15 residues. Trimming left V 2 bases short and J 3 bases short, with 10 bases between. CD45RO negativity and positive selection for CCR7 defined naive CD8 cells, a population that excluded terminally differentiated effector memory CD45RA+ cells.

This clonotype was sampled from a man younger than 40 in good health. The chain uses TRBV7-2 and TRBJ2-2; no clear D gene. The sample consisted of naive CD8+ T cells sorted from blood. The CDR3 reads CASSLSSRDTGELFF. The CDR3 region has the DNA TGTGCCAGCAGCTTATCCTCTAGGGACACCGGGGAGCTGTTTTTT.